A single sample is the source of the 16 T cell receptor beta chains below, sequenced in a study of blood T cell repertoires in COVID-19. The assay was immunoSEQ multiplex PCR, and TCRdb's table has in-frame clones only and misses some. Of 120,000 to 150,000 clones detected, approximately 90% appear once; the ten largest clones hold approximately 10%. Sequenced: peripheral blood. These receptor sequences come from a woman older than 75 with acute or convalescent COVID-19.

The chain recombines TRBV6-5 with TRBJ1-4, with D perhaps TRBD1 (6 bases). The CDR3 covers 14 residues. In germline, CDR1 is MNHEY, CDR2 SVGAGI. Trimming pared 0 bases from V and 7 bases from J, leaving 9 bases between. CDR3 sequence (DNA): TGTGCCAGCAGTTACTCGGGCAGGGGTGAAAAACTGTTTTTT. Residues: CASSYSGRGEKLFF.

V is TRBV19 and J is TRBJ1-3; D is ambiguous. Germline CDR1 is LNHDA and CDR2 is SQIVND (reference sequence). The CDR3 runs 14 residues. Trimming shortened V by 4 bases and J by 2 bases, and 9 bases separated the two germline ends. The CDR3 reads CASSNKMTGNTIYF. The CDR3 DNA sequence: TGTGCCAGTAGTAACAAGATGACTGGAAACACCATATATTTT.

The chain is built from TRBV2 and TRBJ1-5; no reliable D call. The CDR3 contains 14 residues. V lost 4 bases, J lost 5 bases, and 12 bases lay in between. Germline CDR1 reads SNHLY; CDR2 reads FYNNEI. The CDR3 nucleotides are TGTGCCAGCAGTGTGGGCATGCAGGATCAGCCCCAGCATTTT. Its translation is CASSVGMQDQPQHF.

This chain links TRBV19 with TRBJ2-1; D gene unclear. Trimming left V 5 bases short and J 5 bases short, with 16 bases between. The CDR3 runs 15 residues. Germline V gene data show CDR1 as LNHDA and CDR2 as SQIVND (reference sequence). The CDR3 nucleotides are TGTGCCAGTAGTCCCATCGGGTTGGCCCACAATGAGCAGTTCTTC. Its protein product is CASSPIGLAHNEQFF.

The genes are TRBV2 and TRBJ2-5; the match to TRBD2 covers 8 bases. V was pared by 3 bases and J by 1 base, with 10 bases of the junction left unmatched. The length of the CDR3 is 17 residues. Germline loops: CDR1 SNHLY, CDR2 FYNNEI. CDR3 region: CASSESQSGGFQETQYF. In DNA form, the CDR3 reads TGTGCCAGCAGTGAGAGTCAGAGCGGGGGATTCCAAGAGACCCAGTACTTC.

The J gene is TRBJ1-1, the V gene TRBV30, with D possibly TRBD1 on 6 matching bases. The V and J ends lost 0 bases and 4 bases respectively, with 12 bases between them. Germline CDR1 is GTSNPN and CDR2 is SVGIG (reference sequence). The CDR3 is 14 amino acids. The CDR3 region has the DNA TGTGCCTGGAGTGTAGTGCAGGGGATCACTGAAGCTTTCTTT. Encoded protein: CAWSVVQGITEAFF.

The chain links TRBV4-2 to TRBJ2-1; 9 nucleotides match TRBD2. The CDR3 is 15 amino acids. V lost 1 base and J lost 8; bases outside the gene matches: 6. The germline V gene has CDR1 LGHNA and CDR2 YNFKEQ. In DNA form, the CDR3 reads TGTGCCAGCAGCCAAGGCGGCGGGGGGGCCCATGAGCAGTTCTTC. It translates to CASSQGGGGAHEQFF.

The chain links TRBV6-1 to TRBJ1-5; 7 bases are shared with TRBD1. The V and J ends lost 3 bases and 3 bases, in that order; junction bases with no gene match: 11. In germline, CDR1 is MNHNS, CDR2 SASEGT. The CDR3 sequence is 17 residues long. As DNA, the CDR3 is TGTGCCAGCAGTGATAAAAAGGGGGCCGGGAACAATCAGCCCCAGCATTTT. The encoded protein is CASSDKKGAGNNQPQHF.

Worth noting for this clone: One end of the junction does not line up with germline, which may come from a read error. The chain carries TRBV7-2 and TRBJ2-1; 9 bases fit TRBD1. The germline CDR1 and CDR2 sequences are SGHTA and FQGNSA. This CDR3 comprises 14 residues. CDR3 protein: CASSLGGQGSQPVF. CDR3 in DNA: TGTGCCAGCAGCTTAGGGGGACAGGGCAGTCAGCCGGTCTTC.

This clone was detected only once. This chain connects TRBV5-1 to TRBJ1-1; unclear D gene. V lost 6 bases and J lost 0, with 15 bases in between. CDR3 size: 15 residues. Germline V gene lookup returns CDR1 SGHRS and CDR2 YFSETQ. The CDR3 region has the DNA TGCGCCAGCACCCCATTGGCCGGGGTGAACACTGAAGCTTTCTTT. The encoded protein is CASTPLAGVNTEAFF.

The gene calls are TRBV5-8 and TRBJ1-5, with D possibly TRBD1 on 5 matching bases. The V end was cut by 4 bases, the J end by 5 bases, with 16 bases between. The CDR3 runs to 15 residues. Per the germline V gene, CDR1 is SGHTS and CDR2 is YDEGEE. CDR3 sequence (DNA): TGTGCCAGCAGCCACCGGCAGGGTATGTATCAGCCCCAGCATTTT. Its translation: CASSHRQGMYQPQHF. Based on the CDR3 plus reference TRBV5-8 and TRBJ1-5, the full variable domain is EAGVTQSPTHLIKTRGQQATLRCSPISGHTSVYWYQQALGLGLQFLLWYDEGEERNRGNFPPRFSGRQFPNYSSELNVNALELEDSALYLCASSHRQGMYQPQHFGDGTRLSIL.

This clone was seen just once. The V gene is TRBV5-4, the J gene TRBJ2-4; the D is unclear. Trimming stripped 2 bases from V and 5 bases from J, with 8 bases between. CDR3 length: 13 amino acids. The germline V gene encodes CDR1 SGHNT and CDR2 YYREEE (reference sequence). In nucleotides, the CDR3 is TGTGCCAGCAGCTTAGGTGGAGAAAACATTCAGTACTTC. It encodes CASSLGGENIQYF.

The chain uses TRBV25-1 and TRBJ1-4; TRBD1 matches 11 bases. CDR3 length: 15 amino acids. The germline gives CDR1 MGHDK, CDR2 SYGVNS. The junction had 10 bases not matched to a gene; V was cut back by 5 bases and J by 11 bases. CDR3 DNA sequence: TGTGCCAGCAGTCCCCCCGGACAGGGGGCGGAGAAACTGTTTTTT. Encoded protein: CASSPPGQGAEKLFF.

The CDR3: CASSPTGNTEAFF. The DNA for the CDR3 is TGTGCCAGCAGCCCTACAGGGAACACTGAAGCTTTCTTT. V and J are TRBV9 and TRBJ1-1, with D perhaps matching TRBD1 (5 bases). This CDR3 comprises 13 residues. V lost 4 bases, J lost 1 base, and 8 bases lay in between. Germline lookup yields CDR1 SGDLS and CDR2 YYNGEE.

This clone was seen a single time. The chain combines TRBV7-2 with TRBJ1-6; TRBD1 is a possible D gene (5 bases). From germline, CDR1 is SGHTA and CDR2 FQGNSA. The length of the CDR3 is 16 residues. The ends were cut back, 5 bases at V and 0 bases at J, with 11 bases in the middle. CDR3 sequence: CASSPREPSYNSPLHF. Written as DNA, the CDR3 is TGTGCCAGCAGCCCCAGGGAACCCTCCTATAATTCACCCCTCCACTTT.

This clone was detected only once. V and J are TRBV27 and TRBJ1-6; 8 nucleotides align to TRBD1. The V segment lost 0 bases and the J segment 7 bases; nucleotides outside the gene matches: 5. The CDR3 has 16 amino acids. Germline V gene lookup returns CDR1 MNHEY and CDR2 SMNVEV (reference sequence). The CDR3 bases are TGTGCCAGCAGTTTATCCCAGGGGGCAGGAAATTCACCCCTCCACTTT. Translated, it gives CASSLSQGAGNSPLHF.